The source of this T cell receptor (beta chain) is a study of beta chain features in type 1 diabetes. The isolated RNA, all of it, was reverse transcribed, so expressed TCRB transcripts were what got sequenced. Libraries were prepared by immunoSEQ multiplex PCR; TCRdb keeps only in-frame clonotypes and omits some of them. The sample holds 390,000 or so clones, approximately 13% seen once. Study-level findings and limits: The study left unresolved whether HLA type influences TCRB rearrangement.

There are a few counts of this clone. Antigen: not known. V gave up 3 bases and J gave up 8 bases, with 8 bases separating them. The length of the CDR3 is 13 residues. Germline V gene sequence: CDR1 SGHAT, CDR2 FQNNGV. The rearrangement links TRBV11-2 to TRBJ1-6; no definite D call. Sequencing was carried out using naive CD4+ T cells from blood. This receptor was identified in a man aged 30 to 45 in good health. CDR3 residues: CASSFVGDSPLHF. The CDR3 DNA is TGTGCCAGCAGCTTTGTTGGGGATTCACCCCTCCACTTT.